The rows below give T cell receptor beta chains drawn from one sample of a study of tumor and adjacent non-tumor tissue in lung cancer. From the multiplex PCR reads, TCRdb called clonotypes with MiXCR, one entry per CDR3 protein. The data contain roughly 70,000 distinct CDR3 sequences, around 78% of them singletons. Sequencing was done on a sample of lung tumor tissue. The receptors here all came from a man between 60 and 75 years old with non-small cell lung cancer. The CDR3 runs from the conserved cysteine through the conserved F or W. Size tells how often a clone was seen (once, few, many) or the class of an expanded clone, and some rows leave it out.

once	TRBV24-1	TRBJ2-7	CATSEQGQGYEQYF
-	TRBV5-5	TRBJ1-6	CASSLTGTGGGDSTLHF
many	TRBV11-2	TRBJ2-1	CASSLESGRMEQFF
-	TRBV29-1	TRBJ1-2	CSIDRESGYTF
-	TRBV20-1	TRBJ2-7	CSAKTLVGENEQYF
-	TRBV18	TRBJ2-7	CTSSPGQGPVYEQYF
-	TRBV30	TRBJ2-2	CAWSVVMNSGELFF
-	TRBV10-2	TRBJ1-1	CASSRNRTNTEAFF
-	TRBV6-2/TRBV6-3	TRBJ2-7	CVSNDWPEEQYF
-	TRBV11-1	TRBJ2-1	CPRSLGLASDNEQFF
-	TRBV6-1	TRBJ2-5	CASSRGSRETQYF